These 27 T cell receptor beta chains came from one sample sequenced in a study of TIL therapy for anti-PD-1-resistant metastatic lung cancer. This was the immunoSEQ v3 assay. Profiled with immunoSEQ multiplex PCR; TCRdb holds only in-frame clones, not every one. The repertoire has approximately 87,000 clones, just over 65% of them found once; the top ten carry approximately 11%. The time point: pre-treatment sample, taken before nivolumab and TIL therapy. Tumor tissue came from excised metastases, mostly pleural nodules or supraclavicular lymph nodes. The material was tumor tissue, obtained at baseline. All receptors derive from a person aged 30 to 80 with non-small cell lung cancer.

V and J are TRBV9 and TRBJ2-7, with 9 positions matching TRBD1. Germline lookup yields CDR1 SGDLS and CDR2 YYNGEE. This CDR3 is 14 amino acids long. V lost 3 bases to trimming and J lost 8 bases; unmatched junction nucleotides: 9. The CDR3 protein is CASSARDRDAKQYF. Written as DNA, the CDR3 is TGTGCCAGCAGCGCCCGGGACAGGGATGCTAAGCAGTACTTC.

The gene calls are TRBV5-1 and TRBJ2-7; 9 bases agree with TRBD1. There are 17 residues in the CDR3. CDR1 SGHRS and CDR2 YFSETQ come from the germline V gene. The junction had 15 bases not matched to a gene; V was cut back by 3 bases and J by 5 bases. The CDR3 DNA reads TGCGCCAGCAGCTCCTTGGGGGGGACAGGGAGGATGGACGAGCAGTACTTC. This codes for CASSSLGGTGRMDEQYF.

The chain employs TRBV7-2 and TRBJ2-1, with 7 bases matching TRBD1. Germline V gene lookup returns CDR1 SGHTA and CDR2 FQGNSA. There are 16 residues in the CDR3. V was pared by 1 base and J by 4 bases, with 7 bases of the junction left unmatched. CDR3 coding DNA: TGTGCCAGCAGCTTAGGTCCTACCAGGGGGTACAATGAGCAGTTCTTC. It codes for CASSLGPTRGYNEQFF.

V usage is TRBV5-6 and J usage is TRBJ2-7; weak D call: TRBD1 (6 bases). V was clipped by 6 bases and J by 2 bases, with 15 bases between them. Germline V gene sequence: CDR1 SGHDT, CDR2 YYEEEE. The length of the CDR3 is 14 residues. Written as DNA, the CDR3 is TGTGCCAGCACCCCCGTGGACAGCCCCTACGAGCAGTACTTC. Residues: CASTPVDSPYEQYF.

V gene TRBV4-1 combines with J gene TRBJ1-5; no clear D gene. The germline V gene encodes CDR1 MGHRA and CDR2 YSYEKL. V was trimmed by 2 bases and J by 6 bases, leaving 17 bases between them. CDR3 length: 16 residues. The CDR3 reads CASSQSFGGIFQPQHF. The CDR3, as DNA: TGCGCCAGCAGCCAATCGTTCGGCGGAATCTTTCAGCCCCAGCATTTT.

The chain uses TRBV3-1 (or the pseudogene TRBV3-2) and TRBJ2-1; 7 nucleotides line up with TRBD1. Germline V gives CDR1 LGHDT, CDR2 YNNKEL (reference sequence). CDR3 length: 14 amino acids. V lost 3 bases, J lost 6 bases, and 5 bases stayed unmatched. The chain's CDR3 is CASSHRQGPNEQFF. In DNA, the CDR3 is TGTGCCAGCAGCCATCGACAGGGACCCAATGAGCAGTTCTTC.

Here the CDR3 reads CASSLTRANEQFF. The CDR3 DNA reads as TGCGCCAGCAGCTTGACGCGGGCTAATGAGCAGTTCTTC. This chain connects TRBV5-1 to TRBJ2-1, with a tentative D call TRBD2 (5 bases). Trimming removed 1 base at V and 7 bases at J, with 9 bases between. CDR3 size: 13 residues. CDR1 and CDR2 from the germline V gene are SGHRS and YFSETQ.

This clone was observed a few times. J is TRBJ2-4 and V is TRBV10-3; D is unresolved. The CDR3 is made up of 14 amino acids. V was clipped by 3 bases and J by 2 bases, with 8 bases between them. Looked up from germline, CDR1 is ENHRY and CDR2 is SYGVKD. CDR3 sequence reads: CAISDGVSKNIQYF. The DNA for the CDR3 is TGTGCCATCAGTGATGGTGTTTCCAAAAACATTCAGTACTTC.

This chain uses TRBV7-2 with TRBJ1-6; 7 bases match TRBD1. CDR1 is SGHTA, CDR2 FQGNSA, per germline. This CDR3 contains 16 residues. Trimming removed 5 bases from V and 1 base from J; junction bases left unmatched: 5. The CDR3, as DNA: TGTGCCAGCAGCAGAAACAGGGGATCCTATAATTCACCCCTCCACTTT. Translating gives CASSRNRGSYNSPLHF. The full variable domain, its missing parts supplied by reference TRBV7-2 and TRBJ1-6, is GAGVSQSPSNKVTEKGKDVELRCDPISGHTALYWYRQSLGQGLEFLIYFQGNSAPDKSGLPSDRFSAERTGGSVSTLTIQRTQQEDSAVYLCASSRNRGSYNSPLHFGNGTRLTVT.

The chain carries TRBV18 and TRBJ2-2, with a weak D call TRBD2 (6 bases). The CDR3 sequence is 18 residues long. The V and J ends lost 1 base and 4 bases respectively, with 19 bases between them. Germline CDR1 is KGHSH and CDR2 is LQKENI. The CDR3 DNA sequence: TGTGCCAGCTCACCACGGACGAGAGCTAGCGCGGCCACCGGGGAGCTGTTTTTT. Protein sequence: CASSPRTRASAATGELFF.

The chain joins TRBV24-1 to TRBJ2-1; no clear D gene. This CDR3 spans 11 amino acids. V gave up 4 bases and J gave up 9 bases, with 6 bases separating them. The germline CDR1 and CDR2 sequences are KGHDR and SFDVKD. The CDR3 DNA follows: TGTGCCACCAGTGACCGACTTGAGCAGTTCTTC. Amino acids: CATSDRLEQFF.

This rearrangement joins TRBV19 to TRBJ1-4; tentatively, D is TRBD1 (6 bases). This CDR3 region has 12 residues. Germline V CDR1 and CDR2: LNHDA, SQIVND (reference sequence). Trimming cost V 9 bases and J 10 bases, with 15 bases left between them. In DNA form, the CDR3 reads TGTGCCAGCGGGCTACAGGGCCGAAAACTGTTTTTT. Amino acids: CASGLQGRKLFF. Together with reference TRBV19 and TRBJ1-4, the CDR3 gives the full variable domain: DGGITQSPKYLFRKEGQNVTLSCEQNLNHDAMYWYRQDPGQGLRLIYYSQIVNDFQKGDIAEGYSVSREKKESFPLTVTSAQKNPTAFYLCASGLQGRKLFFGSGTQLSVL.

The rearrangement uses TRBV15 and TRBJ1-5; 7 positions agree with TRBD1. J gave up 2 bases and V 8 bases, and 9 bases lay outside the gene matches. Germline CDR1 is LNHNV and CDR2 is YYDKDF (reference sequence). The CDR3 is 15 residues long. The CDR3 region is CATGVGTARNQPQHF. CDR3 nucleotides: TGTGCCACCGGCGTTGGGACAGCCCGCAATCAGCCCCAGCATTTT.

The V gene is TRBV27, the J gene TRBJ2-2; 7 bases match TRBD1. The CDR3 covers 17 residues. CDR1 is MNHEY and CDR2 is SMNVEV in the germline V gene (reference sequence). The ends lost 6 bases at V and 4 bases at J; junction bases unmatched: 14. The DNA of the CDR3 is TGTGCCAGCAGCGTCACTGAGACAGGGCTTTTCACCGGGGAGCTGTTTTTT. This translates into CASSVTETGLFTGELFF.

The chain recombines TRBV4-1 with TRBJ1-5; D is unclear. Trimming took off 0 bases at V and 2 bases at J, with 11 bases between the two ends. CDR3 length: 16 residues. Germline CDR1 MGHRA, CDR2 YSYEKL. DNA of the CDR3: TGCGCCAGCAGCCAAGACGAGGCTTGGGGCAATCAGCCCCAGCATTTT. It is translated as CASSQDEAWGNQPQHF.

A remark on this clone: The junction differs from germline at one of its ends, possibly a read error. The gene calls are TRBV4-1 and TRBJ2-1, with 10 bases matching TRBD1. CDR1 and CDR2 from the germline V gene are MGHRA and YSYEKL. The CDR3 sequence is 16 residues long. As DNA, the CDR3 is TGCGCCAGCCGCCAGGGACAGGGGAGCTCCTACAATGAGCAGTTCTTC. This codes for CASRQGQGSSYNEQFF.

V is TRBV2 and J is TRBJ1-1; 8 positions match TRBD1. With V trimmed by 10 bases and J by 0 bases, 4 bases remained unmatched. The length of the CDR3 is 13 residues. Per the germline V gene, CDR1 is SNHLY and CDR2 is FYNNEI. CDR3 loop: CAIGQGMNTEAFF. The CDR3 coding sequence is TGTGCCATCGGACAGGGAATGAACACTGAAGCTTTCTTT. Full variable domain (remainder filled in from reference TRBV2 and TRBJ1-1): EPEVTQTPSHQVTQMGQEVILRCVPISNHLYFYWYRQILGQKVEFLVSFYNNEISEKSEIFDDQFSVERPDGSNFTLKIRSTKLEDSAMYFCAIGQGMNTEAFFGQGTRLTVV.

As to this clone: Sequence at one end of the junction differs from germline and may be a read error. CDR3 DNA sequence: TGTGCCAGCAGTTACCTCAGCGGGGGACCCTCCCACGAGCAGTACTTC. It encodes CASSYLSGGPSHEQYF. This rearrangement joins TRBV6-5 to TRBJ2-7; TRBD2 agrees at 8 bases. Germline CDR1 reads MNHEY; CDR2 reads SVGAGI. The CDR3 totals 16 residues.

The chain uses TRBV27 and TRBJ1-2, with unresolved D. Trimming removed 5 bases at V and 0 bases at J, with 7 bases between. The CDR3 loop spans 13 amino acids. Germline V gene sequence: CDR1 MNHEY, CDR2 SMNVEV (reference sequence). The CDR3 region is CASSPSSNYGYTF. The CDR3 DNA sequence: TGTGCCAGCAGTCCAAGTTCTAACTATGGCTACACCTTC.

CDR3 coding DNA: TGTGCCAGCAGCCCTCCTAGCGGGAGGACCCAGTACTTC. It specifies CASSPPSGRTQYF. The rearrangement uses TRBV7-2 and TRBJ2-5, with 10 bases identical to TRBD2. V lost 5 bases, J lost 7 bases, and 4 bases stayed unmatched. Germline V gives CDR1 SGHTA, CDR2 FQGNSA. The CDR3 runs to 13 residues.

The genes are TRBV27 and TRBJ1-6; 9 bases line up with TRBD1. Germline V lookup: CDR1 MNHEY, CDR2 SMNVEV (reference sequence). CDR3 length: 16 amino acids. V dropped 6 bases and J dropped 10; count of bases not matched to a gene: 13. CDR3 residues: CASSEPRDREGSPLHF. CDR3 DNA sequence: TGTGCCAGCAGCGAACCCCGGGACAGGGAAGGCTCACCCCTCCACTTT.

This clone was seen once. This chain joins TRBV4-3 and TRBJ1-3; weak D call: TRBD1 (6 bases). Trimming took 4 bases from V and 3 from J, leaving 7 bases between them. This CDR3 spans 13 amino acids. Germline V gene lookup returns CDR1 LGHNA and CDR2 YSLEER. In DNA, the CDR3 is TGCGCCAGCAGCCCCAGGGGTGGAAACACCATATATTTT. Its protein product is CASSPRGGNTIYF.

CDR3 nucleotide sequence: TGTGCCAGCAGCCCCTACCCGGGACTAGCGGCGAACACCGGGGAGCTGTTTTTT. Translation: CASSPYPGLAANTGELFF. The chain uses TRBV7-9 and TRBJ2-2; the match to TRBD2 covers 11 bases. The CDR3 consists of 18 residues. Unmatched junction bases numbered 8, after V lost 5 bases and J lost 0 bases. Germline CDR1 SEHNR, CDR2 FQNEAQ (reference sequence).

This clone turned up a few times. The rearrangement joins TRBV6-1 to TRBJ1-3; D call uncertain. The V gene lost 3 bases and the J gene lost 0 bases, with 12 bases spanning the gap. Germline values: CDR1 MNHNS, CDR2 SASEGT. CDR3 size: 16 residues. The CDR3 DNA is TGTGCCAGCAGTGAGTCGGGAGCCAGCTCTGGAAACACCATATATTTT. Protein sequence: CASSESGASSGNTIYF.

This clone was recorded once. The chain carries TRBV2 and TRBJ2-2, with 12 bases that match TRBD2. Germline lookup yields CDR1 SNHLY and CDR2 FYNNEI. Losses at the gene ends were 6 bases for V and 7 bases for J; bases not matched to a gene: 3. The CDR3 sequence is 14 residues long. CDR3 loop: CASRTSGSGGELFF. The CDR3 nucleotides read TGTGCCAGCAGGACTAGCGGGAGTGGCGGGGAGCTGTTTTTT.

V usage is TRBV28 and J usage is TRBJ2-3; 8 bases map to TRBD2. Trimming took 4 bases from V and 5 from J; bases not matched to a gene: 5. Germline CDR1 is MDHEN and CDR2 is SYDVKM. The CDR3 is made up of 14 amino acids. The CDR3 DNA reads TGTGCCAGCAGTTCTCCCCTAGCGGGAGATACGCAGTATTTT. Translating it yields CASSSPLAGDTQYF.

The V and J genes are TRBV7-2 and TRBJ2-2; 7 nucleotides align to TRBD2. CDR1 and CDR2 from the germline V gene are SGHTA and FQGNSA. This CDR3 has 16 amino acids. V was clipped by 5 bases and J by 2 bases; unmatched bases: 8. The CDR3 is CASSRLAPPNTGELFF. In DNA, the CDR3 is TGTGCCAGCAGCAGACTAGCTCCGCCTAACACCGGGGAGCTGTTTTTT.